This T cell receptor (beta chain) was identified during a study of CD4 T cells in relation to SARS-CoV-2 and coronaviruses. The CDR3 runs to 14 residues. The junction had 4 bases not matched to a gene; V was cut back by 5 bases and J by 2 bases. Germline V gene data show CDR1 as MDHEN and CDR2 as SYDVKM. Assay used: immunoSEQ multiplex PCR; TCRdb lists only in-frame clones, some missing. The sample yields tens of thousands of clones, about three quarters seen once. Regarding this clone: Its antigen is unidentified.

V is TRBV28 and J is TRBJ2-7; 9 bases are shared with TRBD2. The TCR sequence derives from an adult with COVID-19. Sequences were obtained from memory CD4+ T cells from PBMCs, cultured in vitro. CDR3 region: CASSAGGPTYEQYF. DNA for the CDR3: TGTGCCAGCAGTGCGGGAGGGCCAACCTACGAGCAGTACTTC.